Given below is one TCR beta chain in context. Its antigen is not known. The data belong to a study of blood T cells in healthy people across ages. Overall study context: Capture via template switching afforded approximately one barcoded beta molecule per two T cells.

Study-level findings and limits: Among T cells, TCR beta diversity per million cells dropped roughly linearly as age rose. Researchers said unsorted PBMCs prevented a conclusive naive versus antigen-experienced comparison.

The use of a sample-barcoded 5' primer and a J-beta primer mix characterized a second PCR of roughly 7 to 12 cycles. TCRdb analysed the 5' RACE reads with MiXCR anew, one entry per CDR3 protein. The data contain 700,000 to 950,000 distinct CDR3 sequences, approximately 39% of them singletons. The CDR3 sequence is 16 residues long. Per germline, CDR1 LGHDT and CDR2 YNNKEL (reference sequence). Between the trimmed V and J ends, which lost 5 bases and 0 bases, there was a span of 13 bases. The genes are TRBV3-1 and TRBJ1-4; D not resolved. This sequence was found in a woman aged 55-70 years in good health. The sequenced sample consisted of blood. This CDR3 reads CASSENKGATNEKLFF. The CDR3 region has the DNA TGTGCCAGCAGCGAGAACAAGGGTGCAACTAATGAAAAACTGTTTTTT.